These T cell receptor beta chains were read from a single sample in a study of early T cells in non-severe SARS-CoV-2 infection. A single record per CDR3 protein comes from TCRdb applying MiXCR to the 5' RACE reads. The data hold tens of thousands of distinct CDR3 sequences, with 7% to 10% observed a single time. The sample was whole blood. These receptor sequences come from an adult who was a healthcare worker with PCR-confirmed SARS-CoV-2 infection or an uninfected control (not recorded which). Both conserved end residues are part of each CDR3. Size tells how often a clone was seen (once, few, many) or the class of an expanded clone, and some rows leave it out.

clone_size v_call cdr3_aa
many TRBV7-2 CASSSGLAYTYEQYF
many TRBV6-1 CASTRTRWELFF
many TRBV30 CAWSVPGRIETQYF
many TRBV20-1 CSAGHGETEAFF
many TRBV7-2 CASNFRQGLEGEQFF
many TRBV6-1 CASSELGTSTDTQYF
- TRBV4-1 CASSRERSYEQYF
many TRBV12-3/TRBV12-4 CASNSGTSGNTIYF
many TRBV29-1 CSVGLALTPAGTQYF
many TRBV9 CASSVGGLNIQYF
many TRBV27 CASSLSPLAAYEQYF
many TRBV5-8 CASSLDGTTWGYTF
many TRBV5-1 CASSSHIGNGEQFF
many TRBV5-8 CASSLGGTGDEKLFF
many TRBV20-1 CSARGGAGSLMNTEAFF
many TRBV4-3 CASSQDVGFGGDTQYF
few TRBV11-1 CASSPVMYSSTDTQYF
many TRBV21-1 CASSNSVPQHF
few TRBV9 CASSDGTGATYEQYF
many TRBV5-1 CASSFNSYEQYF
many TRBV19 CASSPRLAGASSYNEQFF
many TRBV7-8 CASSPVRSQETQYF
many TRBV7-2 CASRPTGSYEQYF
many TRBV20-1 CSAYDREGYGYTF
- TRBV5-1 CASSLDLGQGGTEAFF
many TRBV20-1 CSAEREGMDTQYF
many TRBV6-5 CASSRDSRGRSSTYEQYF
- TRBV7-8 CASSPGTGQQETQYF
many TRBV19 CASSPRPGTGRFKDTQYF
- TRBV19 CATSPGDFKSADTQYF
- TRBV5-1 CASSVTYGTGDGYTF
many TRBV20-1 CSARDHPRGVSTDTQYF
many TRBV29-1 CSAGVGASNNEQFF
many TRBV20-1 CSPHSRTGGYGYTF
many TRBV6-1 CASRNRLPPYEQYF
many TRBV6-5 CASSSRTAEAFF
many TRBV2 CASSGQQNTEAFF
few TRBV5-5 CASLTGTSGSYEQFF